One and the same sample provided the 18 T cell receptor beta chains below, sequenced in a study of T cells in localized non-small cell lung cancer. The assay was immunoSEQ multiplex PCR, and TCRdb's table has in-frame clones only and misses some. The sample holds over 40,000 clones; approximately 88% are singletons and the top ten take about 18%. The sequencing used peripheral blood mononuclear cells, collected before any cancer treatment. All receptors derive from a man aged 40-75 years with stage III lung adenocarcinoma.

The V call is TRBV7-3, the J call TRBJ2-5, with 8 bases identical to TRBD2. CDR1 SGHTA and CDR2 FQGTGA come from the germline V gene. The CDR3 is made up of 15 amino acids. Trimming cost V 4 bases and J 1 base; bases outside gene matches: 5. CDR3 coding DNA: TGTGCCAGCAGCTCCGCCGCGGGGGGCCAAGAGACCCAGTACTTC. This sequence encodes CASSSAAGGQETQYF.

This clone was recorded a few times. The CDR3: CASSQVPAGDYEQYF. The CDR3 bases are TGTGCCAGCAGCCAAGTCCCAGCCGGCGACTACGAGCAGTACTTC. The chain has TRBV14 and TRBJ2-7; D gene unclear. In germline, CDR1 is SGHDN, CDR2 FVKESK. This CDR3 contains 15 residues. Trimming shortened V by 1 base and J by 3 bases, and 13 bases separated the two germline ends.

This sequence joins TRBV13 and TRBJ2-7; D is tentatively TRBD1 or TRBD2 (5 bases each). The CDR3 sequence is 14 residues long. CDR1 and CDR2 from the germline V gene are PRHDT and FYEKMQ (reference sequence). Trimming removed 1 base at V and 1 base at J, with 8 bases between. The CDR3 DNA reads as TGTGCCAGCAGCTTAGCCGGGGCTTCCTACGAGCAGTACTTC. This gives the protein CASSLAGASYEQYF.

As regards this clone: Sequence at one end of the junction differs from germline and may be a read error. J is TRBJ2-7 and V is TRBV27; D remains ambiguous. This CDR3 comprises 11 residues. Germline V CDR1 and CDR2: MNHEY, SMNVEV (reference sequence). The CDR3 nucleotides are TGTGCCAGCAGCACAACCTACGAACAGTACTTC. It specifies CASSTTYEQYF.

This chain uses TRBV18 with TRBJ1-3, with TRBD1 identical over 7 bases. CDR1 is KGHSH and CDR2 is LQKENI in the germline V gene. The trim removed 5 bases at V and 2 bases at J, leaving 3 bases unmatched. CDR3 length: 14 amino acids. This CDR3 is CASSSDRAGNTIYF. CDR3 sequence (DNA): TGTGCCAGCTCATCAGACAGGGCTGGAAACACCATATATTTT.

The rearrangement joins TRBV5-5 to TRBJ1-5; TRBD1 is a possible D gene (5 bases). The germline V gene encodes CDR1 SGHKS and CDR2 YYEKEE (reference sequence). Trimming stripped 3 bases from V and 1 base from J, with 11 bases between. This CDR3 region has 15 residues. The CDR3 DNA reads TGTGCCAGCAGCTCACAGGTTTCGAGCAATCAGCCCCAGCATTTT. It is translated as CASSSQVSSNQPQHF.

This chain joins TRBV19 and TRBJ2-2; 7 bases match TRBD1. The trim removed 7 bases at V and 6 bases at J, leaving 8 bases unmatched. The CDR3 length is 14 residues. The V gene's germline CDR1 is LNHDA and CDR2 SQIVND (reference sequence). The CDR3 nucleotides are TGTGCCAGTACCCCGACAGGGAAGGCCGGGGAGCTGTTTTTT. Translated, it gives CASTPTGKAGELFF.

The CDR3 DNA follows: TGTGCCAGCAGCCTCGGACAGGGGGCCCAAGAGACCCAGTACTTC. This encodes CASSLGQGAQETQYF. This chain links TRBV4-2 with TRBJ2-5, with 11 bases that match TRBD1. CDR3 length equals 15 residues. CDR1 LGHNA and CDR2 YNFKEQ come from the germline V gene. Unmatched junction bases numbered 2, after V lost 4 bases and J lost 1 base.

This clone showed up just once. The chain uses TRBV7-2 and TRBJ2-1; D is unclear. The ends were cut back, 2 bases at V and 12 bases at J, with 11 bases in the middle. The CDR3 totals 12 residues. Germline CDR1 reads SGHTA; CDR2 reads FQGNSA. The CDR3 DNA is TGTGCCAGCAGCTTATCCTTGGGTGGGCAGTTCTTC. Encoded protein: CASSLSLGGQFF.

The V and J genes are TRBV7-7 and TRBJ2-5; the D gene is possibly TRBD2 (5 bases). CDR3 length: 14 amino acids. V was clipped by 5 bases and J by 3 bases, with 13 bases between them. Per the germline V gene, CDR1 is SSHAT and CDR2 is FNYEAQ (reference sequence). The CDR3 loop is CASSRWGAEETQYF. Here the CDR3 DNA reads TGTGCCAGCAGCCGTTGGGGAGCAGAAGAGACCCAGTACTTC.

With respect to this clone: Compared with germline, one end of the junction differs, possibly owing to a read error. V usage is TRBV25-1 and J usage is TRBJ1-1, with 7 bases matching TRBD1. CDR1 is MGHDK and CDR2 is SYGVNS in the germline V gene. The CDR3 contains 14 residues. In DNA, the CDR3 is TGTGCCAGCACCTTTGACAGGGAGGACACTGGAGCTTTCTTT. It translates to CASTFDREDTGAFF. The whole variable domain, filled in from reference TRBV25-1 and TRBJ1-1, reads EADIYQTPRYLVIGTGKKITLECSQTMGHDKMYWYQQDPGMELHLIHYSYGVNSTEKGDLSSESTVSRIRTEHFPLTLESARPSHTSQYLCASTFDREDTGAFFGQGTRLTVV.

V is TRBV6-5 and J is TRBJ2-3; D gene ambiguous. CDR1 is MNHEY, CDR2 SVGAGI, per germline. The V and J ends lost 7 bases and 1 base respectively, with 9 bases between them. The CDR3 covers 13 residues. Here the CDR3 reads CASINLRTDTQYF. The CDR3 coding sequence is TGTGCCAGCATTAACCTACGCACAGATACGCAGTATTTT.

The chain recombines TRBV11-2 with TRBJ2-3; perhaps TRBD2 as D (6 bases). V shed 3 bases and J shed 1 base, with 8 bases lying between them. The CDR3 sequence is 14 residues long. Germline-derived CDR1 and CDR2 are SGHAT and FQNNGV. CDR3 nucleotides: TGTGCCAGCAGCTTGTCGGGGGGCACAGATACGCAGTATTTT. Translated: CASSLSGGTDTQYF.

This clone was seen a few times. The chain links TRBV29-1 to TRBJ1-1; 8 bases are a match to TRBD1. CDR3 length equals 13 residues. V lost 7 bases to trimming and J lost 1 base; unmatched junction nucleotides: 5. CDR1 is SQVTM, CDR2 ANQGSEA, per germline. CDR3: CSARGLTNTEAFF. The CDR3 DNA sequence: TGCAGCGCCAGGGGGCTGACGAACACTGAAGCTTTCTTT. Full variable domain (rest looked up from reference TRBV29-1 and TRBJ1-1): SAVISQKPSRDICQRGTSLTIQCQVDSQVTMMFWYRQQPGQSLTLIATANQGSEATYESGFVIDKFPISRPNLTFSTLTVSNMSPEDSSIYLCSARGLTNTEAFFGQGTRLTVV.

V is TRBV11-2 and J is TRBJ2-1; 13 bases line up with TRBD2. The CDR3 length is 16 residues. Germline CDR1 reads SGHAT; CDR2 reads FQNNGV. Germline trimming cut 0 bases from V and 9 bases from J; bases unmatched to any gene: 5. CDR3 sequence reads: CASSLETSGGFGEQFF. The CDR3 nucleotides are TGTGCCAGCAGCTTAGAGACTAGCGGGGGGTTCGGTGAGCAGTTCTTC.

CDR3 coding DNA: TGTGCCAGCAGTGACCAGGGTTTCAGCTCCTACGAGCAGTACTTC. Translating it yields CASSDQGFSSYEQYF. The chain couples TRBV2 to TRBJ2-7, with D perhaps matching TRBD1 (5 bases). V dropped 3 bases and J dropped 0 bases, with 12 bases sitting between them. The CDR3 runs 15 residues. Germline CDR1 and CDR2: SNHLY and FYNNEI.

The rearrangement links TRBV2 to TRBJ2-5, with 8 bases fitting TRBD2. Per germline, CDR1 SNHLY and CDR2 FYNNEI. Germline trimming cut 5 bases from V and 3 bases from J; bases unmatched to any gene: 5. The CDR3 has 14 amino acids. This chain's CDR3 is CASSRQGLEETQYF. CDR3 in DNA: TGTGCCAGCAGTCGTCAGGGACTAGAAGAGACCCAGTACTTC.

This clone appeared a few times. This chain uses TRBV30 with TRBJ1-2; D gene ambiguous. The germline CDR1 and CDR2 sequences are GTSNPN and SVGIG (reference sequence). Trimming left V 3 bases short and J 4 bases short, with 9 bases between. The CDR3 spans 12 residues. CDR3 in amino acids: CAWSLQVYGYTF. The CDR3, as DNA: TGTGCCTGGAGCCTGCAGGTCTATGGCTACACCTTC.